This TCR beta chain appears in the sequencing data of a study of identifying expanded T cells in peripheral blood. This table comes from immunoSEQ multiplex PCR, and its TCRdb copy is limited to in-frame clones, with some not included. The profile covers roughly 84,000 clones, with approximately 90% appearing a single time and roughly 7.7% taken by the ten largest. During the collection period, no donor immune events like infections were recorded. This receptor was obtained from a person between 18 and 75 years old in good health. Sequenced sample: blood.

The CDR3 DNA reads as TGTGCCAGCAGCCTAAGGGGCCTTAGCACAGATACGCAGTATTTT. Its protein is CASSLRGLSTDTQYF. The chain is built from TRBV5-5 and TRBJ2-3, with a tentative D call TRBD1 (5 bases). The CDR3 has 15 amino acids. The V end was cut by 4 bases, the J end by 0 bases, with 12 bases between. Per germline, CDR1 SGHKS and CDR2 YYEKEE (reference sequence).